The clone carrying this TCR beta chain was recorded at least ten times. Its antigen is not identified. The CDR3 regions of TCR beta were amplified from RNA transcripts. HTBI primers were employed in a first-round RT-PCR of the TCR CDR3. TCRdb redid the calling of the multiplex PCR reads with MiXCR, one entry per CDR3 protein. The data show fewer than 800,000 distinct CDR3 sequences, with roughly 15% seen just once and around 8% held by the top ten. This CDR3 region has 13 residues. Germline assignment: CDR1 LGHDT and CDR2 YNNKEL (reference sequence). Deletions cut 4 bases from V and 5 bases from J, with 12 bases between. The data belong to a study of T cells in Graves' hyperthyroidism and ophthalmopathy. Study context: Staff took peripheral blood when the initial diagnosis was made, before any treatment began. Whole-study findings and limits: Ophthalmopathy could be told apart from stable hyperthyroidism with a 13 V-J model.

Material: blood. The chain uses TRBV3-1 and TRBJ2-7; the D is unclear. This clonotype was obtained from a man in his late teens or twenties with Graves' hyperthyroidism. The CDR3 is CASSLGPPNEQYF. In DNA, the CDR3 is TGTGCCAGCAGCCTCGGTCCTCCGAACGAGCAGTACTTC.